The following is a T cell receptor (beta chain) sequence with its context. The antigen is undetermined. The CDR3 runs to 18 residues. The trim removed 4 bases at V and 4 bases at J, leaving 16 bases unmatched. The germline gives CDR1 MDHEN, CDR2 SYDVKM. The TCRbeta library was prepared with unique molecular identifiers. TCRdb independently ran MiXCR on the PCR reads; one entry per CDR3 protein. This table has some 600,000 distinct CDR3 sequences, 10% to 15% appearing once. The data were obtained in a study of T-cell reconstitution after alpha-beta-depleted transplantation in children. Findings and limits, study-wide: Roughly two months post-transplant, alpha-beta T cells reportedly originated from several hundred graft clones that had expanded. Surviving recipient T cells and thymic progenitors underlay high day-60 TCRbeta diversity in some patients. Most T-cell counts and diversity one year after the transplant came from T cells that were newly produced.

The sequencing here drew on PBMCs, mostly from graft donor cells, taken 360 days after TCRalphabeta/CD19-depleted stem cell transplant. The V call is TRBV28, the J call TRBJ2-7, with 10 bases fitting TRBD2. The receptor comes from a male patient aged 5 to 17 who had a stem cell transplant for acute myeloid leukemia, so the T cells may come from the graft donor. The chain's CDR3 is CASSSGLLSSGRRYEQYF. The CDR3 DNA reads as TGTGCCAGCAGTTCAGGACTGCTTTCTAGCGGGAGAAGGTACGAGCAGTACTTC. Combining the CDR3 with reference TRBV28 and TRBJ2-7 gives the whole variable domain DVKVTQSSRYLVKRTGEKVFLECVQDMDHENMFWYRQDPGLGLRLIYFSYDVKMKEKGDIPEGYSVSREKKERFSLILESASTNQTSMYLCASSSGLLSSGRRYEQYFGPGTRLTVT.